The clone carrying this T cell receptor (beta chain) was detected only a few times. Its antigen remains unknown. The sample belongs to a study of molecular identifiers for immune sequencing clone quantification. Findings and caveats of the study: Clones of above 20 RNA copies carried over 97% of effector molecules; in naive cells they carried under 1%. Investigators reportedly could detect spiked Jurkat TCR RNA from one cell among approximately 1 million naive cells.

For bulk TCR libraries, previously described methods and listed TCR primers were used. In TCRdb, the PCR reads were re-called with MiXCR into one record per CDR3 protein. The sample consists of over 600,000 distinct CDR3 sequences, 20% of them appearing once. The CDR3 runs to 13 residues. Germline lookup yields CDR1 DFQATT and CDR2 SNEGSKA (reference sequence). Trimming took 4 bases from V and 1 from J, leaving 10 bases between them. The specimen sequenced was naive CD8+ T cells from blood, with Jurkat cell RNA spiked in. The sample's subset: FACS-sorted CD8+CD4-CCR7+CD45RA+ naive T cells. This sequence was found in a human donor in good health. Some libraries in this study had Jurkat cell RNA spiked in. The rearrangement links TRBV20-1 to TRBJ1-2; D is unresolved. The CDR3 nucleotides read TGCAGTGCTAAAGACGAGTATAACTATGGCTACACCTTC. Residues: CSAKDEYNYGYTF.